A single T cell receptor (beta chain) is shown here with its context. The data stem from a study of blood T cell repertoires in COVID-19. As handled by the study authors: The assay estimated nucleated cells by amplifying reference gene primers. Clones were read by immunoSEQ multiplex PCR, and TCRdb kept only the in-frame ones, dropping some. That table gives V, J and clone size, and the DNA gave D and trimming. Among tens of thousands of clones listed, 88% were seen once. V lost 5 bases to trimming and J lost 7 bases; unmatched junction nucleotides: 10. Germline loops: CDR1 SGHAT, CDR2 FQNNGV. The CDR3 has 15 residues.

Material for sequencing was peripheral blood. The chain has TRBV11-2 and TRBJ2-7; 11 bases map to TRBD1. The receptor comes from a man aged 55 to 70 with active COVID-19. Here the CDR3 reads CASSRLGQGAAEQYF. The CDR3 DNA follows: TGTGCCAGCAGCAGATTAGGACAGGGGGCCGCTGAGCAGTACTTC.